This T cell receptor (beta chain) was sequenced in a study of post-analysis software for immune sequencing data. Study details: The cohort encompassed relapsing-remitting, secondary progressive and progressive-relapsing multiple sclerosis disease courses. Study-level points and caveats: Significantly lower normalized Chao1 diversity was seen in multiple sclerosis patients than in controls. There were roughly five TRBV segments more frequent in patients than controls, and TRBV5-6, TRBV5-1 and TRBV20-1 were among them. Batch-matched samples strongly co-clustered by F measure.

In regard to this clonotype: Its cognate antigen is unknown.

This CDR3 is 14 amino acids long. Losses at the gene ends were 4 bases for V and 6 bases for J; bases not matched to a gene: 2. Germline values: CDR1 SGDLS, CDR2 YYNGEE. Libraries were made from TCR beta cDNA, and they carried unique molecular identifiers. Between roughly 0.9 and 11 million T cells gave rise to around 500,000 cDNA molecules. Using its own MiXCR run on the PCR reads, TCRdb lists one record per CDR3 protein. The data hold 700,000 to 800,000 distinct CDR3 sequences, with roughly 29% observed a single time. The sample consisted of blood. The chain uses TRBV9 and TRBJ2-7; 15 nucleotides line up with TRBD2. The source is a girl between 10 and 17 years old with multiple sclerosis. CDR3 nucleotide sequence: TGTGCCAGCAGCCAGGGACTAGCGGGAGGCGAGCAGTACTTC. Protein product: CASSQGLAGGEQYF.